This TCR beta chain was found in a study of blood T cell repertoires in COVID-19. Background on the study: COVID-19 samples, acute and convalescent, were from the United States, Italy and Spain.

In the original workflow: Amplification from reference gene primers served as the basis for estimated nucleated cell counts. Profiling relied on immunoSEQ multiplex PCR, and the TCRdb table lists in-frame clones only, not all of them. V and J calls and clone size are given by that table; D and trimming were obtained from the DNA. The data contain over 90,000 clones, just over 85% of them seen just once; the ten biggest clones take up approximately 3.7%. This clone was found a few times. The clonotype was recovered from a human donor in a cohort sampled during active COVID-19. The specimen was peripheral blood.

DNA of the CDR3: TGTGCCAGCAGCCAAGTCTGGAGGCCGAGCTCCTACGAGCAGTACTTC. It translates to CASSQVWRPSSYEQYF. This chain joins TRBV3-1 (or the pseudogene TRBV3-2) and TRBJ2-7, with TRBD2 as a possible D gene (5 bases). Germline CDR1 LGHDT, CDR2 YNNKEL (reference sequence). V was shortened by 1 base and J by 0 bases, with 13 bases between the two germline ends. The CDR3 is made up of 16 amino acids.